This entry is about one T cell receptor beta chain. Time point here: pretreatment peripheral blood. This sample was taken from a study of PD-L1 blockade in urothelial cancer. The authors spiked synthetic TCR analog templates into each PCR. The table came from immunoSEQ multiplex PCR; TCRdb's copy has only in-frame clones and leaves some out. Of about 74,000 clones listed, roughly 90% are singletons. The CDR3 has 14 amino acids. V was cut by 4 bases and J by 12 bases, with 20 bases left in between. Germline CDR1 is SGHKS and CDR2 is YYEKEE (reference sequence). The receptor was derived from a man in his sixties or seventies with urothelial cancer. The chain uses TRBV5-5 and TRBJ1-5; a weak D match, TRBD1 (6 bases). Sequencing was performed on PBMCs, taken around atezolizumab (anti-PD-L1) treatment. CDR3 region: CASSPDRTPLSQHF. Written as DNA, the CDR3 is TGTGCCAGCAGCCCCGACAGGACTCCTCTGAGCCAGCATTTT. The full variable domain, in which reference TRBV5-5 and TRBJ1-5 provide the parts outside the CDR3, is DAGVTQSPTHLIKTRGQQVTLRCSPISGHKSVSWYQQVLGQGPQFIFQYYEKEERGRGNFPDRFSARQFPNYSSELNVNALLLGDSALYLCASSPDRTPLSQHFGDGTRLSIL.